The 17 T cell receptor beta chains below were found in one sample sequenced in a study of OX40 agonist ivuxolimab in advanced cancers. The protocol was immunoSEQ multiplex PCR, while the TCRdb copy is restricted to in-frame clones and leaves out a portion. The repertoire includes 60,000 to 65,000 clones, under 90% of them detected once, and roughly 1.9% sits in the top ten. Sequenced here: CD4+ or CD8+ T cells sorted from blood, sampled in a trial of the OX40 agonist ivuxolimab. All receptors derive from an adult with an advanced solid tumor such as melanoma, head and neck, liver or kidney cancer.

This chain joins TRBV2 and TRBJ2-3; D uncertain. The CDR3 has 14 amino acids. CDR1 SNHLY and CDR2 FYNNEI come from the germline V gene. With 4 bases removed from V and 5 bases from J, the gap between germline ends came to 13 bases. The CDR3 loop is CASSANSVGDTQYF. In DNA, the CDR3 is TGTGCCAGCAGTGCCAACTCCGTGGGAGATACGCAGTATTTT.

The chain employs TRBV6-1 and TRBJ1-5; 10 nucleotides agree with TRBD1. Looked up from germline, CDR1 is MNHNS and CDR2 is SASEGT. V dropped 6 bases and J dropped 1; count of bases not matched to a gene: 3. CDR3 length: 15 amino acids. CDR3 bases: TGTGCCAGCAGCTTGACAGGGGGCAGCAATCAGCCCCAGCATTTT. This codes for CASSLTGGSNQPQHF.

J is TRBJ2-5 and V is TRBV6-5; D is perhaps TRBD1 or TRBD2 (5 bases each). The ends were cut back, 10 bases at V and 7 bases at J, with 19 bases in the middle. Germline CDR1 and CDR2: MNHEY and SVGAGI. The CDR3 is made up of 13 amino acids. The CDR3 protein is CATSSQAGGTQYF. CDR3 DNA: TGTGCCACCTCGTCACAGGCAGGAGGGACCCAGTACTTC.

This clone appeared a single time. The V and J genes are TRBV28 and TRBJ1-3; no definite D call. Germline-derived CDR1 and CDR2 are MDHEN and SYDVKM. V was cut by 6 bases and J by 4 bases, with 13 bases left in between. This CDR3 has 14 residues. This chain's CDR3 is CASSYDISGNTIYF. The DNA for the CDR3 is TGTGCCAGCAGCTACGACATTTCCGGAAACACCATATATTTT.

The chain links TRBV2 to TRBJ2-2; D is possibly TRBD1 (6 bases). V was shortened by 7 bases and J by 1 base, with 10 bases between the two germline ends. The CDR3 runs 14 residues. In germline, CDR1 is SNHLY, CDR2 FYNNEI. CDR3 protein: CASITGRNTGELFF. DNA of the CDR3: TGTGCCAGCATTACAGGGAGGAACACCGGGGAGCTGTTTTTT.

The chain has TRBV5-4 and TRBJ2-3; D unresolved. Trimming removed 4 bases from V and 3 bases from J, with 9 bases in between. CDR1 and CDR2 (germline): SGHNT, YYREEE (reference sequence). CDR3 length: 13 residues. The chain's CDR3 is CASSPPATDTQYF. The DNA for the CDR3 is TGTGCCAGCAGCCCCCCCGCTACAGATACGCAGTATTTT.

This clone showed up just a few times. V gene TRBV10-1 combines with J gene TRBJ2-1; 9 bases are shared with TRBD2. This CDR3 is 17 amino acids long. Germline assignment: CDR1 WNHNN and CDR2 SYGVQD (reference sequence). Trimming removed 6 bases from V and 3 bases from J; junction bases left unmatched: 12. The DNA of the CDR3 is TGCGCCAGCAGCCTAAAACCCCGACTAGCGGTCTACAATGAGCAGTTCTTC. Translation: CASSLKPRLAVYNEQFF.

This clone was seen once. V and J are TRBV6-5 and TRBJ2-7; 9 nucleotides agree with TRBD1. Germline V gene data show CDR1 as MNHEY and CDR2 as SVGAGI. The CDR3 has 14 amino acids. V lost 7 bases and J lost 1; bases outside the gene matches: 5. The CDR3 region has the DNA TGTGCCAGCAACCGGGACAGGGCATCCTACGAGCAGTACTTC. Amino acids: CASNRDRASYEQYF.

The V gene is TRBV4-1, the J gene TRBJ2-1; 9 nucleotides align to TRBD2. The germline V gene encodes CDR1 MGHRA and CDR2 YSYEKL. CDR3 length equals 17 residues. V shed 6 bases, J shed 2 bases, and the junction held 11 bases outside the gene matches. CDR3 nucleotide sequence: TGCGCCAGCAGTCATGGCAAACTAGCGGGCCCCTACAATGAGCAGTTCTTC. Translating it yields CASSHGKLAGPYNEQFF.

V is TRBV30 and J is TRBJ1-1, with D possibly TRBD1 on 6 matching bases. The V end lost 8 bases, the J end lost 5 bases, and 12 bases lay between the germline ends. Germline CDR1 is GTSNPN and CDR2 is SVGIG (reference sequence). The CDR3 covers 11 residues. The CDR3, as DNA: TGTGCCCGAGGGGGGTCGACTGAAGCTTTCTTT. Translating gives CARGGSTEAFF.

The chain has TRBV19 and TRBJ1-1; D is ambiguous. The ends were cut back, 3 bases at V and 4 bases at J, with 9 bases in the middle. Germline V gene sequence: CDR1 LNHDA, CDR2 SQIVND (reference sequence). The CDR3 covers 13 residues. CDR3 nucleotides: TGTGCCAGTAGTATCGAGTTCCCCACTGAAGCTTTCTTT. This encodes CASSIEFPTEAFF.

V is TRBV7-9 and J is TRBJ1-5, with D unclear. Trimming removed 5 bases from V and 2 bases from J, with 13 bases in between. The CDR3 has 15 amino acids. Germline values: CDR1 SEHNR, CDR2 FQNEAQ (reference sequence). The CDR3 bases are TGTGCCAGCAGCCCCCTCAGCGTAGGCAATCAGCCCCAGCATTTT. Encoded protein: CASSPLSVGNQPQHF.

V is TRBV10-3 and J is TRBJ2-6, with 9 bases lining up with TRBD1. The ends lost 11 bases at V and 4 bases at J; junction bases unmatched: 9. Per germline, CDR1 ENHRY and CDR2 SYGVKD. The CDR3 extends over 15 amino acids. Here the CDR3 DNA reads TGTGCCTCCAGGACAGGGGAAGCCGGGGCCAACGTCCTGACTTTC. Encoded protein: CASRTGEAGANVLTF.

The chain links TRBV30 to TRBJ1-4; possible D gene TRBD1, 6 bases. The CDR3 covers 15 residues. Germline CDR1 is GTSNPN and CDR2 is SVGIG (reference sequence). The V end lost 5 bases, the J end lost 0 bases, and 13 bases lay between the germline ends. CDR3 coding DNA: TGTGCCTGGCGGGACACCACCGCAACTAATGAAAAACTGTTTTTT. Protein sequence: CAWRDTTATNEKLFF.

The rearrangement joins TRBV28 to TRBJ2-1; no reliable D call. Germline loops: CDR1 MDHEN, CDR2 SYDVKM. The V and J ends lost 6 bases and 9 bases respectively, with 21 bases between them. The CDR3 runs to 15 residues. Here the CDR3 DNA reads TGTGCCAGCAGGGAACAGTCCTTTGTAAGTGGTGAGCAGTTCTTC. Translated, it gives CASREQSFVSGEQFF.

The chain combines TRBV21-1 with TRBJ2-7; the listed D gene, TRBD1, was not tested against the DNA. TRBV21-1 is flagged as a pseudogene. The CDR3 totals 17 residues. CDR3 sequence: CASTNRDRGPSSYEQYF. In nucleotides, the CDR3 is TGTGCCAGCACCAACCGTGACAGGGGTCCAAGCTCCTACGAGCAGTACTTC.

The V gene is TRBV19, the J gene TRBJ2-3; a possible D gene is TRBD2 (5 bases). This CDR3 has 13 amino acids. Germline CDR1 reads LNHDA; CDR2 reads SQIVND (reference sequence). Trimming removed 8 bases from V and 6 bases from J, with 15 bases in between. CDR3 in amino acids: CASGVTPGDTQYF. The CDR3 DNA is TGTGCCAGTGGGGTCACGCCGGGGGATACGCAGTATTTT.